This T cell receptor (beta chain) is from a study of CD8 T cells in ankylosing spondylitis. Findings and limits, study-wide: Significant enrichment of disease-linked clones was reported in matched ankylosing spondylitis synovial fluid.

For TCR beta, libraries came from quantitative 5'-RACE with molecular barcodes. Using its own MiXCR run on the 5' RACE reads, TCRdb lists one record per CDR3 protein. In the table there are 150,000 to 200,000 distinct CDR3 sequences, over 15% of which are singletons. Concerning this clonotype itself: Its specificity is unknown.

Trimming removed 7 bases from V and 3 bases from J; junction bases left unmatched: 18. This CDR3 is 17 amino acids long. In germline, CDR1 is SQVTM, CDR2 ANQGSEA. The TCR was taken from a male donor aged 10 to 35 with ankylosing spondylitis or in good health (not recorded which). The chain couples TRBV29-1 to TRBJ2-7; 10 nucleotides line up with TRBD2. Sequencing was carried out using blood, either unsorted or a sorted T cell fraction (not recorded which). Written as DNA, the CDR3 is TGCAGCGCTGGGTTGGGACGGAGCGGGAGGGATTTCTACGAGCAGTACTTC. This gives the protein CSAGLGRSGRDFYEQYF.